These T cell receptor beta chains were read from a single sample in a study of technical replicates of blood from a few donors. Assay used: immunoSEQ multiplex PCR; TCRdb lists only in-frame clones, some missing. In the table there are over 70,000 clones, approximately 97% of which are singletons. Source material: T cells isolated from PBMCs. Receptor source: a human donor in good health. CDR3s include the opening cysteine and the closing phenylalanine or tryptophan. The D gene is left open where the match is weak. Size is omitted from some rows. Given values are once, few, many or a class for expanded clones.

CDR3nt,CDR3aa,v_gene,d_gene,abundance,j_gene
TGTGCCAGCACCAAGCAGGGAGGGCCGTTTTCACCCCTCCACTTT,CASTKQGGPFSPLHF,TRBV6-1,NA,NA,TRBJ1-6
TGTGCCATTCTTCGGCGGGAGCTTGCAGATACGCAGTATTTT,CAILRRELADTQYF,TRBV7-9,TRBD2,NA,TRBJ2-3
TGCGCCAGCAGCACCGCTAGCGGTTCAGATACGCAGTATTTT,CASSTASGSDTQYF,TRBV5-1,TRBD2,NA,TRBJ2-3
TGCAGTGGAGGAAGGGAGACCCAGTACTTC,CSGGRETQYF,TRBV20-1,NA,NA,TRBJ2-5
TGTGCCAGCAGCTTGAATCCGGGAGACTCACCCCTCCACTTT,CASSLNPGDSPLHF,TRBV5-4,NA,NA,TRBJ1-6
TGTGCCAGCAGTTTGGGGGTGGTGTTTGGGAACAGGGCCGAGCAGTACTTC,CASSLGVVFGNRAEQYF,TRBV28,NA,NA,TRBJ2-7
TGTGCCAGCAGCCGCGACAGGGATACTTTTAATGAGCAGTTCTTC,CASSRDRDTFNEQFF,TRBV28,TRBD1,NA,TRBJ2-1
TGTGCCAGCAGCCGAGAGGATCAGCCCCAGCATTTT,CASSREDQPQHF,TRBV11-2,NA,NA,TRBJ1-5
TGTGCCAGCAGCGTAACCGGGACAGGGAGGTACGAGCAGTACTTC,CASSVTGTGRYEQYF,TRBV9,TRBD1,NA,TRBJ2-7
TGTGCCAGCAGCTTACTAGCGGGGGGAGTGGGGGAGACCCAGTACTTC,CASSLLAGGVGETQYF,TRBV11-3,TRBD2,NA,TRBJ2-5
TGTGCCAGTAGCGTAGCGGGAGCGACCTCCTACGAGCAGTACTTC,CASSVAGATSYEQYF,TRBV19,TRBD2,NA,TRBJ2-7
TGCGCCAGCAGCCAAGAGTGGAGAGGGTGGTACAATGAGCAGTTCTTC,CASSQEWRGWYNEQFF,TRBV4-1,NA,NA,TRBJ2-1
TGTGCCAGCCGATTACCGGGACAGGGTACCGAAGCTTTCTTT,CASRLPGQGTEAFF,TRBV27,TRBD1,NA,TRBJ1-1
TGTGCCAGCAGCCACGGGTCCTACGAGCAGTACTTC,CASSHGSYEQYF,TRBV6-6,NA,NA,TRBJ2-7
TGTGCCAGCAGGGGAGGCGACGTGAGCACCGGGGAGCTGTTTTTT,CASRGGDVSTGELFF,TRBV6-5,NA,NA,TRBJ2-2
TGCGCCAGCAGCATGGATGGCAGCTCCTACGAGCAGTACTTC,CASSMDGSSYEQYF,TRBV5-1,NA,NA,TRBJ2-7
TGTGCCAGCAGCTCGACAGGGTTCTATGGCTACACCTTC,CASSSTGFYGYTF,TRBV5-4,TRBD1,NA,TRBJ1-2
TGTGCCAGCAGCTTAGATTGGGTACGGGGGGGAGTACATAGCACAGATACGCAGTATTTT,CASSLDWVRGGVHSTDTQYF,TRBV11-2,TRBD2,NA,TRBJ2-3
TGCGCCAGCGCGGGGGCCGGGACAGGGGGCTACGAGCAGTACTTC,CASAGAGTGGYEQYF,TRBV5-1,TRBD1,NA,TRBJ2-7
TGTGCCAGCAGTTTAAGGACAGCTCGGGACACTGAAGCTTTCTTT,CASSLRTARDTEAFF,TRBV27,NA,NA,TRBJ1-1
TGTGCCAGCAATTCAGCGAGAGGGTCGAGAGAGCAGTACTTC,CASNSARGSREQYF,TRBV11-3,NA,NA,TRBJ2-7
TGTGCCAGCAGTGGACAGGGCCACGGGGAGCTGTTTTTT,CASSGQGHGELFF,TRBV2,TRBD1,once,TRBJ2-2
TGCGCCAGCATTTCAGGGGGATCCTACGAGCAGTACTTC,CASISGGSYEQYF,TRBV10-2,TRBD1,NA,TRBJ2-7
TGTGCCAGCAGCCCTCCCCCGGGATGGGAAGAGACCCAGTACTTC,CASSPPPGWEETQYF,TRBV7-9,NA,NA,TRBJ2-5
TGTGCCAGCAGCTTGCGCAGAGGGAGCAACTATGGCTACACCTTC,CASSLRRGSNYGYTF,TRBV5-8,NA,NA,TRBJ1-2
TGTGCCAGCAGTTTACCCGGGACAGGGGCTCGATTGGACACCGGGGAGCTGTTTTTT,CASSLPGTGARLDTGELFF,TRBV28,TRBD1,NA,TRBJ2-2
TGTGCCAGCAGTTCGCTAGCGGGAGGTCCCACCGGGGAGCTGTTTTTT,CASSSLAGGPTGELFF,TRBV27,TRBD2,NA,TRBJ2-2
TGTGCCAGCAGTGGAACTTCAGGTGGCTCCTACAATGAGCAGTTCTTC,CASSGTSGGSYNEQFF,TRBV25-1,NA,NA,TRBJ2-1
TGTGCCAGCAGTTACTTAAAGACGGGGACAGGAGACGGCTACACCTTC,CASSYLKTGTGDGYTF,TRBV6-6,TRBD1,NA,TRBJ1-2
TGTGCCAGCAGCCAAGATCGTCCTCGCACTACCACCGGGGAGCTGTTTTTT,CASSQDRPRTTTGELFF,TRBV4-2,NA,NA,TRBJ2-2
TGTGCCAGTAGGCCAGGGACTTCTGGAAACACCATATATTTT,CASRPGTSGNTIYF,TRBV19,NA,once,TRBJ1-3
TGTGCCACCAGACCCCGGGAACTCAGGGGGCCGGTCGAAAAACTGTTTTTT,CATRPRELRGPVEKLFF,TRBV6-4,TRBD1,NA,TRBJ1-4
TGCGCCAGCAGCTTGGCCTATGAGGGTACCTACGAGCAGTACTTC,CASSLAYEGTYEQYF,TRBV5-1,NA,NA,TRBJ2-7
TGTGCCAGCCGGGATACTAACACTGAAGCTTTCTTT,CASRDTNTEAFF,TRBV19,NA,once,TRBJ1-1
TGTGCCAGCAGTGACGTGGGGGGGCAAATAAGGGAGCTGTTTTTT,CASSDVGGQIRELFF,TRBV4-2,NA,NA,TRBJ2-2
TGTGCCAGCAGTTTACTCAATGAGCAGTTCTTC,CASSLLNEQFF,TRBV27,NA,NA,TRBJ2-1
TGCGCCAGCAGCTTGGGGACAGGGGGCATTGGAATCTATGGCTACACCTTC,CASSLGTGGIGIYGYTF,TRBV5-1,TRBD1,NA,TRBJ1-2
TGTGCCAGCAGGGATGACAGTCAAGAGACCCAGTACTTC,CASRDDSQETQYF,TRBV6-1,NA,NA,TRBJ2-5
TGTGCCAGCAGCTTTAGATCCTCGGGACAGGGAATGAACACTGAAGCTTTCTTT,CASSFRSSGQGMNTEAFF,TRBV7-9,TRBD1,once,TRBJ1-1
TGTGCCAGCAGTGGTTTGACAGTCTTTAACTATGGCTACACCTTC,CASSGLTVFNYGYTF,TRBV6-5,NA,once,TRBJ1-2
TGTGCCAGCAGCTTGGCCGCGGGGACAGGGGGTATAGATACGCAGTATTTT,CASSLAAGTGGIDTQYF,TRBV5-6,TRBD1,NA,TRBJ2-3
TGCGCCAGCAGCCCACTTCTTCCAGCGGGAGACCATGAGCAGTTCTTC,CASSPLLPAGDHEQFF,TRBV5-1,TRBD2,NA,TRBJ2-1
TGTGCCAGCAGTTTGGTGGGGCCAGGCCTTTCACCCCTCCACTTT,CASSLVGPGLSPLHF,TRBV28,NA,NA,TRBJ1-6
TGTGCCAGCAGTAATACAGCGGACGGACGGGGAGAGCAGTACTTC,CASSNTADGRGEQYF,TRBV2,NA,once,TRBJ2-7
TGCGCCAGCAGCCAAGATCTCGCAGGGTTGGGCAGCACAGATACGCAGTATTTT,CASSQDLAGLGSTDTQYF,TRBV4-1,NA,NA,TRBJ2-3